Sequencing of this T cell receptor (beta chain) was carried out in a study of liver allograft versus peripheral blood T cells. In the study overall: Recipients' peripheral blood served as the comparator for T cell receptor repertoires in transplanted livers.

The table lists this clonotype with many counts. J was trimmed by 3 bases and V by 4 bases; bases with no gene match: 1. Germline CDR1 reads MNHNS; CDR2 reads SASEGT. The CDR3 runs 14 residues. One entry per CDR3 protein, called by TCRdb with MiXCR from the reads. Here the sample spans 14,000 or so distinct CDR3 sequences, 20% to 25% being singletons. The chain carries TRBV6-1 and TRBJ2-3; 10 bases align to TRBD1. The receptor was derived from a human patient who had a liver transplant. Some T cells may be provided by the graft donor. The CDR3 loop is CASSVGQGTDTQYF. CDR3 bases: TGTGCCAGCAGTGTGGGACAGGGGACAGATACGCAGTATTTT.